This record looks at one T cell receptor (beta chain) sequence and its context. Its cognate antigen is unknown. This sample is part of a study of cytomegalovirus exposure and HLA in healthy donors. Study findings and constraints: Specificity of a few CMV-associated chains for CMV antigens was verified in vitro. Reports credit the classifier with highly specific, highly sensitive diagnosis of cytomegalovirus status.

Donors were nominally healthy when sampled, though unrecorded immune exposures were likely. Looked up from germline, CDR1 is GTSNPN and CDR2 is SVGIG (reference sequence). Trimming removed 2 bases from V and 0 bases from J, with 10 bases in between. This CDR3 comprises 14 residues. PCR was performed using 60 Vbeta and 13 Jbeta primers. Sequencing was performed with immunoSEQ multiplex PCR; in TCRdb, only in-frame clones are kept and a portion is missing. The table shows approximately 37,000 clones, with 82% occurring only once. This clonotype was obtained from a woman aged 18-30 years in good health and CMV-seropositive. Sequences were obtained from PBMCs. This sequence joins TRBV30 and TRBJ1-1, with D possibly TRBD1 on 6 matching bases. The CDR3 nucleotides read TGTGCCTGGAGTCCTCCAGGGGTGAACACTGAAGCTTTCTTT. This encodes CAWSPPGVNTEAFF.